The 5 T cell receptor beta chains listed next were all sequenced from one sample in a study of blood T cell repertoires in COVID-19 (TCRdb year 2020). Receptors were amplified or captured by the immunoSEQ multiplex PCR assay. Held by TCRdb, this immuneACCESS table contains in-frame sequences only and omits some clones. Under half of the omission traces to an unresolved V gene where checked; the cause of the rest is unknown. The sample contains around 130,000 clones, around 90% of them found a single time. Jointly, the top ten make up under 6% of the sample. Source material: peripheral blood. These receptors originate from a human donor in a cohort sampled during active COVID-19.

This CDR3 is CASGADRAPFGANVLTF. For the CDR3, the DNA is TGTGCCAGTGGGGCCGACAGGGCCCCTTTTGGGGCCAACGTCCTGACTTTC. This chain connects TRBV14 to TRBJ2-6, with 7 bases fitting TRBD1. CDR1 and CDR2 (germline): SGHDN, FVKESK. V shed 9 bases, J shed 3 bases, and the junction held 14 bases outside the gene matches. The CDR3 sequence is 17 residues long.

The chain couples TRBV19 to TRBJ2-1; 9 bases align to TRBD2. J was trimmed by 13 bases and V by 0 bases; bases with no gene match: 10. The germline gives CDR1 LNHDA, CDR2 SQIVND (reference sequence). The CDR3 loop spans 15 amino acids. Written as DNA, the CDR3 is TGTGCCAGTAGTATAGAGAGCGGGGGGCCTCCAAGACAGTTCTTC. This translates into CASSIESGGPPRQFF.

The chain links TRBV5-6 to TRBJ1-1, with 7 bases lining up with TRBD1. The germline V gene has CDR1 SGHDT and CDR2 YYEEEE. Unmatched junction bases numbered 8, after V lost 5 bases and J lost 7 bases. The CDR3 is 13 residues long. The CDR3 nucleotides read TGTGCCAGCAGTTACACAGGGGTAAATGAAGCTTTCTTT. Amino acid sequence: CASSYTGVNEAFF.

The chain carries TRBV14 and TRBJ2-3; no clear D. The V gene's germline CDR1 is SGHDN and CDR2 FVKESK. V lost 4 bases and J 6 bases, leaving 11 bases between the germline ends. CDR3 size: 13 residues. CDR3 residues: CASSLGLGDTQYF. In DNA, the CDR3 is TGTGCCAGCAGCCTAGGTCTCGGGGATACGCAGTATTTT.

The rearrangement links TRBV2 to TRBJ2-2; D unclear. V was pared by 6 bases and J by 0 bases, with 14 bases between. This CDR3 is 16 amino acids long. Germline V gene data show CDR1 as SNHLY and CDR2 as FYNNEI. The CDR3 nucleotides are TGTGCCAGCAGGAGTCAGACTGTCGCGAACACCGGGGAGCTGTTTTTT. Its translation is CASRSQTVANTGELFF.